Presented here are 6 T cell receptor beta chains from one specimen sequenced in a study of T-cell memory formation after mild COVID-19. TCRdb analysed the 5' RACE reads with MiXCR anew, one entry per CDR3 protein. The sample carries roughly 560,000 distinct CDR3 sequences, 20% recorded once. Sequencing was done on a sample of PBMCs or a T cell subset sorted from them (not recorded which). Receptors originate from an adult woman who had mild COVID-19 (a few samples of this study predate the infection). Cell type and time point are not known.

This clonotype appeared many times. The V call is TRBV14, the J call TRBJ1-2, with 9 nucleotides matching TRBD1. The CDR3 runs 14 residues. Germline CDR1 and CDR2: SGHDN and FVKESK. The J segment lost 7 bases and the V segment lost 6 bases, leaving 9 bases of the junction unmatched. In DNA form, the CDR3 reads TGTGCCAGCAGTCACGGACAGGGGAGAGGTGGCTACACCTTC. It encodes CASSHGQGRGGYTF.

In its sample, this clonotype was seen a few times. The chain recombines TRBV12-3 or TRBV12-4 with TRBJ2-1; 8 positions match TRBD1. The CDR3 is 12 amino acids. With V trimmed by 7 bases and J by 9 bases, 5 bases remained unmatched. This CDR3 reads CASIGQGGEQFF. The CDR3 DNA follows: TGTGCCAGCATCGGACAGGGCGGTGAGCAGTTCTTC.

This clonotype has only a few counts. The CDR3 loop is CASSYHSGRAGETQYF. The CDR3 DNA follows: TGTGCCAGCAGTTACCATAGCGGGAGGGCCGGAGAGACCCAGTACTTC. This chain joins TRBV6-2 or TRBV6-3 and TRBJ2-5, with TRBD2 matching 11 bases. The germline V gene has CDR1 MNHEY and CDR2 SVGEGT. V lost 2 bases and J lost 4; bases outside the gene matches: 6. The CDR3 is 16 residues long.

This clonotype has only a few counts. The chain joins TRBV30 to TRBJ2-7; TRBD1 matches 9 bases. The V segment lost 0 bases and the J segment 5 bases; nucleotides outside the gene matches: 8. This CDR3 region has 15 residues. CDR1 is GTSNPN and CDR2 is SVGIG in the germline V gene (reference sequence). The CDR3 loop reads CAWSVWGQGDNEQYF. CDR3 nucleotides: TGTGCCTGGAGTGTTTGGGGACAGGGTGACAACGAGCAGTACTTC.

This clonotype was detected only a few times. The V call is TRBV24-1, the J call TRBJ2-6; D is unclear. The V gene lost 6 bases and the J gene lost 0 bases, with 11 bases spanning the gap. CDR1 is KGHDR and CDR2 is SFDVKD in the germline V gene. This CDR3 is built from 16 residues. The CDR3 DNA reads as TGTGCCACCAGTTCCCAGAGAGTCTCTGGGGCCAACGTCCTGACTTTC. Protein product: CATSSQRVSGANVLTF.

As DNA, the CDR3 is TGTGCCAGCTCACCACCGGGCCAACCCGGGTACTTC. Translation gives CASSPPGQPGYF. The rearrangement joins TRBV18 to TRBJ2-5; D gene uncertain. CDR1 and CDR2 (germline): KGHSH, LQKENI. Trimming cost V 0 bases and J 13 bases, with 12 bases left between them. This CDR3 region has 12 residues.